This T cell receptor beta chain comes out of a study of T cells in Graves' hyperthyroidism and ophthalmopathy. No ophthalmopathy progression within 18 months constituted stable Graves' hyperthyroidism. TCR beta CDR3 sequences were amplified from RNA transcripts. Using the HTBI primer set, a first-round RT-PCR was run on the TCR CDR3. One entry per CDR3 protein, called by TCRdb with MiXCR from the multiplex PCR reads. The repertoire includes nearly 750,000 distinct CDR3 sequences, just over 35% of them detected once, and around 32% sits in the top ten. Study-level results: A model of 13 V-J features distinguished ophthalmopathy from stable hyperthyroidism. The blood repertoire included most of the expanded thyroid clonotypes above 0.001.

This clonotype was seen a few times. Its specificity is not known. The specimen was blood. This clonotype was sampled from a woman between 40 and 50 years old with Graves' hyperthyroidism.

The CDR3 reads CASSFQGEYTGELFF. The CDR3 DNA follows: TGTGCCAGCAGTTTTCAGGGGGAGTACACCGGGGAGCTGTTTTTT. The rearrangement uses TRBV12-3 or TRBV12-4 and TRBJ2-2; TRBD1 matches 7 bases. V gave up 3 bases and J gave up 3 bases; unmatched junction bases: 4. The CDR3 contains 15 residues.